A selection of T cell receptor beta chains follows, all from one sample in a study of shared clonotypes between healthy human individuals. Profiling relied on immunoSEQ multiplex PCR, and the TCRdb table lists in-frame clones only, not all of them. The table lists about 1 million clones, under 80% of them singletons, with 1.4% in the top ten. What was sequenced was memory CD4+ T cells sorted from blood. The receptors here all came from a young man in good health. Each CDR3 is given with its conserved first and last residue. Fields, in order: V gene, D gene, J gene, clone size, CDR3 DNA, CDR3 protein. The D gene is left open where the match is weak. The size of a clone is reported for some rows only, either as once, few or many, or as a class for expanded clones.

>TRBV9|-|TRBJ2-1|-
TGTGCCAGCAGCCCGACTGACAGATACAATGAGCAGTTCTTC
CASSPTDRYNEQFF
>TRBV27|-|TRBJ2-7|few
TGTGCCAGCAGTCCCACCGGGACCGTGAACTACGAGCAGTACTTC
CASSPTGTVNYEQYF
>TRBV6-5|-|TRBJ1-2|-
TGTGCCAGCAGGGAACAGGGTGTAAGAGGCTACACCTTC
CASREQGVRGYTF
>TRBV9|TRBD2|TRBJ2-7|-
TGTGCCAGCAGCGTAGAACTAGCGGGGTCCAGCGAGCAGTACTTC
CASSVELAGSSEQYF
>TRBV13|TRBD1|TRBJ2-7|-
TGTGCCAGCAGATCCCTCGGACAGGGGACCTACGAGCAGTACTTC
CASRSLGQGTYEQYF
>TRBV19|TRBD1|TRBJ1-3|few
TGTGCCAGTACCACGGACAGGGGACGCTCTGGAAACACCATATATTTT
CASTTDRGRSGNTIYF
>TRBV10-3|-|TRBJ2-3|-
TGTGCCACCTCCCGGACGGTAAGCACAGATACGCAGTATTTT
CATSRTVSTDTQYF
>TRBV19|TRBD1|TRBJ1-2|-
TGTGCCAGTAGTACAAGGGACAGGGAGAACTATGGCTACACCTTC
CASSTRDRENYGYTF
>TRBV11-2|-|TRBJ2-7|-
TGTGCCAGCAGACGTGGCACAGGGATGTCCTCCTACGAGCAGTACTTC
CASRRGTGMSSYEQYF
>TRBV13|TRBD2|TRBJ2-2|-
TGTGCCAGCAGCTTAGATAGAGCGGGAGTCGGGGAGCTGTTTTTT
CASSLDRAGVGELFF
>TRBV11-2|-|TRBJ2-4|-
TGTGCCAGCAGCCTCCAAAACATTCAGTACTTC
CASSLQNIQYF
>TRBV2|-|TRBJ1-4|-
TGTGCCAGCAGTACACAGAGACAGGTCAAAGTCGAAAAACTGTTTTTT
CASSTQRQVKVEKLFF
>TRBV21-1|-|TRBJ1-5|-
TGTGCCAGCGCGGCACAGGGGGCATTGAGGCCCCAGCATTTT
CASAAQGALRPQHF
>TRBV7-9|-|TRBJ1-3|-
TGTGCCAGCAGCTCCGAGGGGTTGGAAAGAAACACCATATATTTT
CASSSEGLERNTIYF
>TRBV5-6|-|TRBJ2-5|few
TGTGCCAGCAGCGCTGAGCAACAAGAGACCCAGTACTTC
CASSAEQQETQYF
>TRBV7-2|-|TRBJ1-2|-
TGTGCCAGCAGCTTAGTTTCTGGGGAGCGGGGCTACACCTTC
CASSLVSGERGYTF
>TRBV14|-|TRBJ2-1|few
TGTGCCAGCAGCCAAGATTTCGGGGGTGGGCAGTTCTTC
CASSQDFGGGQFF
>TRBV15|-|TRBJ2-2|-
TGTGCCACCAGAGGTTACGAGAACACCGGGGAGCTGTTTTTT
CATRGYENTGELFF
>TRBV9|TRBD2|TRBJ2-1|-
TGTGCCAGCAGCGTATGGTCTAGCGGGAGTTCTCCCAATGAGCAGTTCTTC
CASSVWSSGSSPNEQFF
>TRBV9|TRBD1|TRBJ1-4|-
TGTGCCAGCAGCTCAGGGGGGCGGACGATAGCAACTAATGAAAAACTGTTTTTT
CASSSGGRTIATNEKLFF
>TRBV18|-|TRBJ1-1|-
TGTGCCAGCTCACCCGTCTACATCGAGGGCGCGAACACTGAAGCTTTCTTT
CASSPVYIEGANTEAFF
>TRBV5-3|TRBD2|TRBJ2-7|-
TGTGCCAGAAGCCCGACGGGGGGGCAATATTCCTACGAGCAGTACTTC
CARSPTGGQYSYEQYF
>TRBV7-2|-|TRBJ1-1|few
TGTGCCAGCAGCTTAAGGATGCCTGAAGCTTTCTTT
CASSLRMPEAFF
>TRBV5-4|-|TRBJ1-4|-
TGTGCCAGCAGCTCGACAGCTAATGAAAAACTGTTTTTT
CASSSTANEKLFF
>TRBV7-2|TRBD1|TRBJ1-2|-
TGTGCCAGCAGCTTAGACAGGGGGCAAGGCTACACCTTC
CASSLDRGQGYTF
>TRBV5-1|TRBD2|TRBJ2-3|-
TGCGCCAGCAGCTTGGCCGCGGCGGGGGGCTCCCGGACAGATACGCAGTATTTT
CASSLAAAGGSRTDTQYF
>TRBV6-5|-|TRBJ1-2|-
TGTGCCAGCCGAAAGGCATACTATGGCTACACCTTC
CASRKAYYGYTF
>TRBV18|TRBD2|TRBJ2-7|-
TGTGCCAGCTCACCTAGCGGGAGCTCCCTCGAGCAGTACTTC
CASSPSGSSLEQYF
>TRBV7-2|-|TRBJ2-1|-
TGTGCCAGCAGCCGGACGGGGAATGAGCAGTTCTTC
CASSRTGNEQFF
>TRBV7-2|TRBD1|TRBJ2-5|-
TGTGCCACGGGACAGGTCGTTCAAGAGACCCAGTACTTC
CATGQVVQETQYF
>TRBV6-6|-|TRBJ2-2|-
TGTGCCAGCAGTACGGGGGACGCGAACACCGGGGAGCTGTTTTTT
CASSTGDANTGELFF
>TRBV4-1|-|TRBJ2-3|-
TGCGCCAGCAGCCAAGGGGCCCTTGGACTTAGTGAGGATACGCAGTATTTT
CASSQGALGLSEDTQYF
>TRBV19|TRBD1|TRBJ2-6|-
TGTGCCAGGAACCGGGACAGGGACTCTGGGGCCAACGTCCTGACTTTC
CARNRDRDSGANVLTF
>TRBV7-8|-|TRBJ1-5|medium-sized
TGTGCCAGCAGCTTATCGGGATATCAGCCCCAGCATTTT
CASSLSGYQPQHF
>TRBV5-1|TRBD2|TRBJ2-7|-
TGCGCCAGCAGCTTGACTAGCGGGGGGCCCGCCGCCTCCTACGAGCAGTACTTC
CASSLTSGGPAASYEQYF
>TRBV4-3|-|TRBJ2-3|-
TGCGCCAGCAGCCAAGGGGCTGCGGTGACTAGCACAGATACGCAGTATTTT
CASSQGAAVTSTDTQYF
>TRBV4-3|TRBD2|TRBJ2-7|-
TGCGCCAGCAGCCCGACTAGCGGGAGGGCAGGGGAGCAGTACTTC
CASSPTSGRAGEQYF